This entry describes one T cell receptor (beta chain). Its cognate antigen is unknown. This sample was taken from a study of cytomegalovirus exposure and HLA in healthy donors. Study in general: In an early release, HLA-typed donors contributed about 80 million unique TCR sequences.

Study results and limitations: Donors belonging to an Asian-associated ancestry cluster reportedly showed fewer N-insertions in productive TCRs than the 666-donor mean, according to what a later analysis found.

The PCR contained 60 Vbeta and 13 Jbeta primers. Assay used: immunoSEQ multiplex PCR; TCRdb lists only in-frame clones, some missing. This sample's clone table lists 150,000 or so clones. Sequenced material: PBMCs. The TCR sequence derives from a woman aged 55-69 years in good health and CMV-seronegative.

CDR3 sequence (DNA): TGTGCCAGCAGCCTTGGACAGGTTAATCAGCCCCAGCATTTT. Amino acid sequence: CASSLGQVNQPQHF. The J gene is TRBJ1-5, the V gene TRBV7-8; 7 positions match TRBD1. V was pared by 5 bases and J by 4 bases, with 5 bases of the junction left unmatched. Germline lookup yields CDR1 SGHVS and CDR2 FQNEAQ. This CDR3 spans 14 amino acids.